The clone carrying this T cell receptor beta chain was picked up a small number of times. The antigen is unknown. This record comes from a study of T cells in Graves' hyperthyroidism and ophthalmopathy. TCR beta CDR3 region amplification was performed from RNA transcripts. A set of HTBI primers served as the primers for a first-round RT-PCR of the TCR CDR3. TCRdb passed the multiplex PCR reads through MiXCR, listing each CDR3 protein once. The sample shows about 210,000 distinct CDR3 sequences, 17% of them seen only once. V lost 1 base to trimming and J lost 2 bases, with 9 bases between them. This CDR3 has 14 residues. The germline V gene encodes CDR1 MGHDK and CDR2 SYGVNS. Reasons for excluding patients were uncontrolled infection, other autoimmune disease, pregnancy or lactation. Fresh peripheral blood, approximately 10 ml, yielded the PBMCs. Overall study findings and caveats: Blood held most thyroid clonotypes expanded above 0.001 frequency.

The chain couples TRBV25-1 to TRBJ2-7, with D possibly TRBD1 on 5 matching bases. Specimen: blood. The clonotype originates from a man aged 50 to 59 with Graves' hyperthyroidism. CDR3 nucleotides: TGTGCCAGCAGTGAATCGTCAGGGACCTACGAGCAGTACTTC. Protein product: CASSESSGTYEQYF.